This TCR beta chain came from a study of cytomegalovirus exposure and HLA in healthy donors. Overall study findings and caveats: Judged likely to be a sequencing artifact was a cluster of highly shared sequence variants. Clonal expansion, a later analysis showed, was greater in HLA-associated TCR beta chains than in equally common others. Most TCR beta V segments were productive about 90% or about 30% of the time in an earlier analysis.

The PCR was carried out with 60 Vbeta primers and 13 Jbeta primers. Repertoires were generated with immunoSEQ multiplex PCR, while TCRdb's copy carries only in-frame clones and drops some. Among more than 150,000 clones, 83% were seen once, and the ten largest hold about 1.6%. Comments on this clone: Antigen: not known.

The V gene's germline CDR1 is SGHRS and CDR2 YFSETQ. The V gene end was trimmed by 4 bases and the J gene end by 4 bases; junction bases not matched to a gene: 9. This CDR3 region has 16 residues. The clonotype comes from a man aged 50 to 59 in good health and CMV-seronegative. The sample taken for sequencing was PBMCs. V usage is TRBV5-1 and J usage is TRBJ2-5; TRBD1 agrees at 11 bases. CDR3 amino acids: CASSATGTGGGETQYF. The CDR3 DNA sequence: TGCGCCAGCAGCGCTACCGGGACAGGGGGGGGAGAGACCCAGTACTTC.